The next 21 T cell receptor beta chains were all read from a single sample in a study of blood T cell repertoires in COVID-19. The protocol was immunoSEQ multiplex PCR, while the TCRdb copy is restricted to in-frame clones and leaves out a portion. The sample records roughly 250,000 clones, 86% being singletons. What was sequenced was peripheral blood. The receptors shown here come from a woman younger than 45 with COVID-19, enrolled during active disease.

The chain links TRBV30 to TRBJ1-3; no clear D gene. The V end was cut by 6 bases, the J end by 2 bases, with 8 bases between. CDR3 length: 12 residues. Germline V gene sequence: CDR1 GTSNPN, CDR2 SVGIG (reference sequence). The CDR3 DNA sequence: TGTGCCTGTAACAACCCTGGAAACACCATATATTTT. Protein sequence: CACNNPGNTIYF.

Remarks on this clone: At one of its ends the junction is not consistent with the germline gene, which may arise from a read error. The V and J genes are TRBV27 and TRBJ2-7; TRBD1 aligns across 7 bases. The germline V gene encodes CDR1 MNHEY and CDR2 SMNVEV (reference sequence). CDR3 length equals 13 residues. The CDR3 sequence is CASSTSGTVQFWF. DNA for the CDR3: TGTGCCAGCAGTACCTCCGGGACAGTGCAGTTCTGGTTC.

The chain links TRBV15 to TRBJ1-1; 7 nucleotides align to TRBD1. CDR1 is LNHNV and CDR2 is YYDKDF in the germline V gene (reference sequence). This CDR3 has 16 amino acids. V was pared by 3 bases and J by 1 base, with 8 bases of the junction left unmatched. CDR3 region: CATSSILGGPNTEAFF. As DNA, the CDR3 is TGTGCCACCAGCAGTATATTAGGGGGCCCGAACACTGAAGCTTTCTTT. The full variable domain, its missing parts supplied by reference TRBV15 and TRBJ1-1, is DAMVIQNPRYQVTQFGKPVTLSCSQTLNHNVMYWYQQKSSQAPKLLFHYYDKDFNNEADTPDNFQSRRPNTSFCFLDIRSPGLGDTAMYLCATSSILGGPNTEAFFGQGTRLTVV.

The chain employs TRBV5-4 and TRBJ1-1; 11 bases are shared with TRBD1. The germline CDR1 and CDR2 sequences are SGHNT and YYREEE (reference sequence). The CDR3 is made up of 17 amino acids. After removal of 0 bases from V and 6 bases from J, the junction contained 10 bases not matched to a gene. DNA of the CDR3: TGTGCCAGCAGCTTGGCCTGGGGACAGGGGGTTATGGCTGAAGCTTTCTTT. This translates into CASSLAWGQGVMAEAFF.

The chain couples TRBV18 to TRBJ2-5, with D tentatively TRBD2 (6 bases). V shed 8 bases and J shed 5 bases, with 15 bases lying between them. The CDR3 extends over 13 amino acids. Looked up from germline, CDR1 is KGHSH and CDR2 is LQKENI. In DNA, the CDR3 is TGTGCCAGCACTGGAGGGAGCGTCGAGACCCAGTACTTC. This gives the protein CASTGGSVETQYF.

The V and J genes are TRBV5-1 and TRBJ2-5; 10 positions match TRBD1. Per the germline V gene, CDR1 is SGHRS and CDR2 is YFSETQ. V lost 2 bases, J lost 3 bases, and 4 bases stayed unmatched. This CDR3 region has 15 residues. The CDR3, as DNA: TGCGCCAGCAGCTTTGACAGGGGGCACAAAGAGACCCAGTACTTC. It codes for CASSFDRGHKETQYF.

Notes on this clone: The identical CDR3 is also encoded by other nucleotide sequences in the sample. The chain uses TRBV19 and TRBJ2-1; 8 nucleotides agree with TRBD1. In germline, CDR1 is LNHDA, CDR2 SQIVND (reference sequence). The CDR3 runs to 14 residues. The trim removed 3 bases at V and 7 bases at J, leaving 5 bases unmatched. This CDR3 is CASSILDRVNEQFF. CDR3 sequence (DNA): TGTGCCAGTAGTATTTTGGACAGGGTAAATGAGCAGTTCTTC. The variable domain in full, with the rest retrieved from reference TRBV19 and TRBJ2-1, is DGGITQSPKYLFRKEGQNVTLSCEQNLNHDAMYWYRQDPGQGLRLIYYSQIVNDFQKGDIAEGYSVSREKKESFPLTVTSAQKNPTAFYLCASSILDRVNEQFFGPGTRLTVL.

This clone was recorded only once. V usage is TRBV6-6 and J usage is TRBJ2-3, with 7 bases that match TRBD2. Trimming cost V 4 bases and J 2 bases; bases outside gene matches: 3. The CDR3 is made up of 14 amino acids. Germline values: CDR1 MNHNY, CDR2 SVGAGI (reference sequence). For the CDR3, the DNA is TGTGCCAGCAGTTGGGCGGGGGACACAGATACGCAGTATTTT. Encoded protein: CASSWAGDTDTQYF.

This clone was picked up a small number of times. J is TRBJ2-1 and V is TRBV12-3 or TRBV12-4; 7 bases line up with TRBD1. With V trimmed by 5 bases and J by 15 bases, 7 bases remained unmatched. The CDR3 runs 11 residues. In nucleotides, the CDR3 is TGTGCCAGCAGTCTCCAGGGGGTTCGGTTCTTC. As protein: CASSLQGVRFF.

The gene calls are TRBV7-9 and TRBJ2-2; D not resolved. The V end lost 4 bases, the J end lost 5 bases, and 14 bases lay between the germline ends. In germline, CDR1 is SEHNR, CDR2 FQNEAQ (reference sequence). This CDR3 has 15 amino acids. This CDR3 is CASSSKSRGTGELFF. CDR3 coding DNA: TGTGCCAGCAGCTCCAAGAGCCGCGGTACCGGGGAGCTGTTTTTT.

The rearrangement uses TRBV5-1 and TRBJ2-5, with 10 positions matching TRBD1. The V segment lost 1 base and the J segment 5 bases; nucleotides outside the gene matches: 17. The V gene's germline CDR1 is SGHRS and CDR2 YFSETQ. The length of the CDR3 is 19 residues. The CDR3 bases are TGCGCCAGCAGCTTGACCGAGAGTCGAATCGGGACAGGGGTGGAGACCCAGTACTTC. Amino acid sequence: CASSLTESRIGTGVETQYF.

The chain has TRBV9 and TRBJ1-1; D is ambiguous. The CDR3 has 13 residues. CDR1 is SGDLS, CDR2 YYNGEE, per germline. V lost 2 bases to trimming and J lost 2 bases, with 7 bases between them. CDR3 amino acids: CASSVEINTEAFF. The CDR3 DNA is TGTGCCAGCAGCGTTGAGATAAACACTGAAGCTTTCTTT.

The chain couples TRBV4-1 to TRBJ1-3; 10 nucleotides match TRBD1. The CDR3 runs 16 residues. Germline values: CDR1 MGHRA, CDR2 YSYEKL. After removal of 1 base from V and 1 base from J, the junction contained 1 base not matched to a gene. CDR3 nucleotide sequence: TGCGCCAGCAGCCAAGTGGGACAGGGGTCTGGAAACACCATATATTTT. Translating it yields CASSQVGQGSGNTIYF.

The chain has TRBV10-1 and TRBJ2-2; D ambiguous. This CDR3 comprises 14 residues. Looked up from germline, CDR1 is WNHNN and CDR2 is SYGVQD (reference sequence). Trimming removed 6 bases from V and 1 base from J, with 9 bases in between. The CDR3 is CASSFTENTGELFF. For the CDR3, the DNA is TGCGCCAGCAGCTTTACTGAGAACACCGGGGAGCTGTTTTTT.

A few counts support this clone. This chain joins TRBV2 and TRBJ1-6; no reliable D call. CDR1 SNHLY and CDR2 FYNNEI come from the germline V gene. This CDR3 has 14 amino acids. V lost 1 base to trimming and J lost 7 bases, with 8 bases between them. The CDR3 protein is CASSEVRENSPLHF. The CDR3 coding sequence is TGTGCCAGCAGTGAAGTTAGGGAGAATTCACCCCTCCACTTT.

This rearrangement joins TRBV6-5 to TRBJ2-2, with D perhaps TRBD1 (5 bases). V was cut by 2 bases and J by 5 bases, with 12 bases left in between. Germline loops: CDR1 MNHEY, CDR2 SVGAGI. This CDR3 has 15 residues. The CDR3 protein is CASSYHNGATGELFF. CDR3 in DNA: TGTGCCAGCAGTTACCACAATGGGGCAACCGGGGAGCTGTTTTTT.

There are a few counts of this clone. The V and J genes are TRBV6-5 and TRBJ2-7; D unresolved. This CDR3 spans 12 amino acids. Germline V CDR1 and CDR2: MNHEY, SVGAGI. The V and J ends lost 6 bases and 4 bases respectively, with 10 bases between them. The CDR3 DNA follows: TGTGCCAGCAGCCTCGACGGGTACGAGCAGTACTTC. Its protein product is CASSLDGYEQYF.

This chain joins TRBV21-1 and TRBJ2-7; no check of the table's D call, TRBD2, against the DNA was made. TRBV21-1 is a listed pseudogene. This CDR3 is built from 12 residues. CDR3 DNA: TGTGCCCCGAGGGGGGGGACCTACGAGCAGTACTTC. Translated: CAPRGGTYEQYF.

This clone was seen a handful of times. The CDR3 nucleotides read TGTGCCAGCAGCTTATCGGTGTTCGGGGAAAAACTGTTTTTT. Its translation is CASSLSVFGEKLFF. The V gene is TRBV7-8, the J gene TRBJ1-4, with D uncertain. Germline V gene lookup returns CDR1 SGHVS and CDR2 FQNEAQ. This CDR3 spans 14 amino acids. Trimming took 2 bases from V and 8 from J, leaving 12 bases between them.

CDR3 sequence: CASSQTSGTGDGYTF. CDR3 sequence (DNA): TGTGCCAGCAGCCAGACTTCCGGGACAGGGGACGGCTACACCTTC. The genes are TRBV3-1 (or the pseudogene TRBV3-2) and TRBJ1-2; 10 bases fit TRBD1. The CDR3 consists of 15 residues. V lost 3 bases, J lost 8 bases, and 9 bases stayed unmatched. CDR1 and CDR2 from the germline V gene are LGHDT and YNNKEL (reference sequence).

The chain couples TRBV5-1 to TRBJ2-7; possible D gene TRBD2, 6 bases. The CDR3 runs 16 residues. The germline CDR1 and CDR2 sequences are SGHRS and YFSETQ. Trimming removed 2 bases at V and 1 base at J, with 16 bases between. The chain's CDR3 is CASSFIPGTPSYEQYF. CDR3 bases: TGCGCCAGCAGCTTTATCCCCGGGACTCCATCCTACGAGCAGTACTTC.